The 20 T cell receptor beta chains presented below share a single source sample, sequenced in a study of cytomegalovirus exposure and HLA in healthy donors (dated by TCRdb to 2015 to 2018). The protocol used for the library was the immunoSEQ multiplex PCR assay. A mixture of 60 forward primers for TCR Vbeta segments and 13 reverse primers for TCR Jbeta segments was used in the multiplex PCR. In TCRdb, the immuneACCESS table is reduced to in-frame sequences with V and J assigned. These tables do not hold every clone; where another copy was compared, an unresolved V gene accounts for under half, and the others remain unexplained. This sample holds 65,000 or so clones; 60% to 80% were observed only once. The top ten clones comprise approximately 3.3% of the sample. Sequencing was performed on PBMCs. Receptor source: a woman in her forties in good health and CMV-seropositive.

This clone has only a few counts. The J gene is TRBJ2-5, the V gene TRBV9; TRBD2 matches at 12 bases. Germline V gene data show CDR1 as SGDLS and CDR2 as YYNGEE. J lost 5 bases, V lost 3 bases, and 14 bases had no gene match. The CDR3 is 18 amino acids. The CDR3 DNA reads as TGTGCCAGCAGCGCCAATACACGGACTAGCGGGGATGAGGAGACCCAGTACTTC. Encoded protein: CASSANTRTSGDEETQYF.

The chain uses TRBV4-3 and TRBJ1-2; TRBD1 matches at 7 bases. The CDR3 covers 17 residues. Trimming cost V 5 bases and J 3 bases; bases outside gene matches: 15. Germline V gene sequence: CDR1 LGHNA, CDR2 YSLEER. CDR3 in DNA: TGCGCCAGCAGCGAGTCGTTTGAAGGGGGCTTATACTATGGCTACACCTTC. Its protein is CASSESFEGGLYYGYTF.

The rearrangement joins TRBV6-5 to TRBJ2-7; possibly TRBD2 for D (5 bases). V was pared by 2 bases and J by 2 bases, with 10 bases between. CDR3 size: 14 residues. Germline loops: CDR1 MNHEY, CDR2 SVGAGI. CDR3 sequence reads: CASSYEGGAYEQYF. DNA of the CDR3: TGTGCCAGCAGTTACGAGGGTGGGGCCTACGAGCAGTACTTC.

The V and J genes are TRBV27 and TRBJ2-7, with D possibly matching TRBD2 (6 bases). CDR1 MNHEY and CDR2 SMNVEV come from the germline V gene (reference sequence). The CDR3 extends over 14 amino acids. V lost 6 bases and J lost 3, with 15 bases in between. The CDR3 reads CASRTSGVHYEQYF. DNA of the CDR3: TGTGCCAGCAGGACGTCGGGGGTTCACTACGAGCAGTACTTC.

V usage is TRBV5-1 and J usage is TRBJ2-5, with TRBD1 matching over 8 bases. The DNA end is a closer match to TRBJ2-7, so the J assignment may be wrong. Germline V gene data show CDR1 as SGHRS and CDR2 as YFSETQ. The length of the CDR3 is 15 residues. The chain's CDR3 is CASSLGWTGTYEQYF. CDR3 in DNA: TGCGCCAGCAGCTTGGGGTGGACAGGGACCTACGAGCAGTACTTC.

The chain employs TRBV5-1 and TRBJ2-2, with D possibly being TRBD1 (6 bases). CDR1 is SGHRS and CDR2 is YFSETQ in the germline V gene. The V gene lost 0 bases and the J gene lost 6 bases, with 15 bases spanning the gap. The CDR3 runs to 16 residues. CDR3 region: CASSLGRGASAGELFF. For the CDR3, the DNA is TGCGCCAGCAGCTTGGGCAGGGGCGCATCGGCCGGGGAGCTGTTTTTT.

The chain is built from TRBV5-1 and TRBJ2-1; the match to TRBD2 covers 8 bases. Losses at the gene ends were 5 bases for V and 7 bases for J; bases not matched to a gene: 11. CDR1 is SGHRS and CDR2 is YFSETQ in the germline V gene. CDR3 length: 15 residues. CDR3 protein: CASRQERGLRNEQFF. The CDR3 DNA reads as TGCGCCAGCAGGCAGGAGCGGGGGCTCAGAAATGAGCAGTTCTTC.

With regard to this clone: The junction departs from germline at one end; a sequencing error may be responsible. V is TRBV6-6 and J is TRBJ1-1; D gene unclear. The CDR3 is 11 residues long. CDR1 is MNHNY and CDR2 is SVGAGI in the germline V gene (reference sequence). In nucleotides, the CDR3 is TGTGCCAGCAGTTTAATTGCAGGATTCACATTT. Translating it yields CASSLIAGFTF.

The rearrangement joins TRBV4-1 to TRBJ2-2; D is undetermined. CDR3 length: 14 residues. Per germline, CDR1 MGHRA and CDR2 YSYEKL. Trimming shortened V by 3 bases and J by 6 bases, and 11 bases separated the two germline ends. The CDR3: CASSQRSWAGELFF. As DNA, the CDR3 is TGCGCCAGCAGCCAGCGGAGTTGGGCCGGGGAGCTGTTTTTT.

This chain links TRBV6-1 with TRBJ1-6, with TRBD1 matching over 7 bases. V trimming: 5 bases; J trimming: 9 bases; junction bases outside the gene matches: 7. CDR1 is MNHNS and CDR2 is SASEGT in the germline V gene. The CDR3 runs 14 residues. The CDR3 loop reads CASSLDRMGSPLHF. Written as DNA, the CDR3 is TGTGCCAGCAGTCTGGACAGGATGGGTTCACCCCTCCACTTT.

CDR3 coding DNA: TGTGCCAGCAGTCCGACAGGGGAGGGAAACTATGGCTACACCTTC. Translating it yields CASSPTGEGNYGYTF. This sequence joins TRBV6-1 and TRBJ1-2, with 8 bases aligning to TRBD1. This CDR3 has 15 amino acids. V gave up 5 bases and J gave up 2 bases; unmatched junction bases: 7. Germline V gene data show CDR1 as MNHNS and CDR2 as SASEGT.

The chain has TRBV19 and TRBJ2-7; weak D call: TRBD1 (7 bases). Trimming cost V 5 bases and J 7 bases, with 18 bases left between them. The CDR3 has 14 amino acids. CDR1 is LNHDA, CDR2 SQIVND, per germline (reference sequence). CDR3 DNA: TGTGCCAGTAGTCCTGACAGGGACTGGGGGGAGCAGTACTTC. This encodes CASSPDRDWGEQYF. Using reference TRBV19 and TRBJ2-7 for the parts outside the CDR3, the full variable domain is DGGITQSPKYLFRKEGQNVTLSCEQNLNHDAMYWYRQDPGQGLRLIYYSQIVNDFQKGDIAEGYSVSREKKESFPLTVTSAQKNPTAFYLCASSPDRDWGEQYFGPGTRLTVT.

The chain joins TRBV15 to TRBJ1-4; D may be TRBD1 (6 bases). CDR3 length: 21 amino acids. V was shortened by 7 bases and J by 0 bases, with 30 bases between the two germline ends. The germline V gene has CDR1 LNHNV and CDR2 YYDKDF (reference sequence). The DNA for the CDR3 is TGTGCCACCAAAGATTCACTCCCACTCAGGGGCCGAAGGACAACTAATGAAAAACTGTTTTTT. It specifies CATKDSLPLRGRRTTNEKLFF.

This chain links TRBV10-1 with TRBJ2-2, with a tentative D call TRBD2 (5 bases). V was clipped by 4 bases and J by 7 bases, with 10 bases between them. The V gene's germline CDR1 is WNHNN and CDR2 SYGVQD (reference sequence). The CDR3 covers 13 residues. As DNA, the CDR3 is TGCGCCAGCAGTGCGGGGTTGGGCGGGGAGCTGTTTTTT. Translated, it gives CASSAGLGGELFF.

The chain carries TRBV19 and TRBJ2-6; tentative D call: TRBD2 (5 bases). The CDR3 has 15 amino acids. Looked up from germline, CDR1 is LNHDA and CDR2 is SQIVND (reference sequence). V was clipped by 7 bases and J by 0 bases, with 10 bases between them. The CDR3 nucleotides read TGTGCCAGTACTTTAGGGAGCTCTGGGGCCAACGTCCTGACTTTC. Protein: CASTLGSSGANVLTF.

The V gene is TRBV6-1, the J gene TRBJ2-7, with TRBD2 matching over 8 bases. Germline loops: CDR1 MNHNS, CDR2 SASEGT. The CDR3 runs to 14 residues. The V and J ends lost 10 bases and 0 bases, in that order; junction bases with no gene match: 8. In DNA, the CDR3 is TGTGCCACCCATCGCGGGGGGAGCTCCTACGAGCAGTACTTC. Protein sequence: CATHRGGSSYEQYF.

The CDR3 DNA sequence: TGTGCCAGCAGCCCGAGGGGCGGGGGAAACTACAATGAGCAGTTCTTC. It encodes CASSPRGGGNYNEQFF. This chain uses TRBV7-8 with TRBJ2-1, with TRBD2 identical over 7 bases. With 5 bases clipped from V and 3 bases from J, the junction kept 10 bases outside the gene matches. The CDR3 is made up of 16 amino acids. CDR1 is SGHVS, CDR2 FQNEAQ, per germline.

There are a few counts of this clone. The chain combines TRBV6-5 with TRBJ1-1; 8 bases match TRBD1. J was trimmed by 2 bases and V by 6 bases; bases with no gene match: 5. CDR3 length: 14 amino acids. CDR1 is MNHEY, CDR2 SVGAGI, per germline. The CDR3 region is CASSSPGGNTEAFF. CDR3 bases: TGTGCCAGCAGCTCCCCAGGGGGCAACACTGAAGCTTTCTTT.

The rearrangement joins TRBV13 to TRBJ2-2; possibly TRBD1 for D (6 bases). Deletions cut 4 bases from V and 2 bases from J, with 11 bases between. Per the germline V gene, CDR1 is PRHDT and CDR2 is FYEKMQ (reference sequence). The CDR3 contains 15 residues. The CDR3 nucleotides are TGTGCCAGCAGCTCCCGGACAGCCAACACCGGGGAGCTGTTTTTT. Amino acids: CASSSRTANTGELFF.

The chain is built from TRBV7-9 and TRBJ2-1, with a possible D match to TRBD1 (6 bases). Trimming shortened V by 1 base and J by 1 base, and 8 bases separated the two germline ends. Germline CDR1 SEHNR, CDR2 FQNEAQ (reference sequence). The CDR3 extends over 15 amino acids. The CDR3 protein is CASSLGTESYNEQFF. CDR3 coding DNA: TGTGCCAGCAGCTTAGGGACAGAATCCTACAATGAGCAGTTCTTC.